This paragraph covers one TCR beta chain sequence. After extraction with the RNeasy kit, roughly 0.5 to 1 ug of the RNA was reverse transcribed using random hexamers. TCRdb fed the immunoSEQ multiplex PCR reads into MiXCR, producing one record per CDR3 protein. The repertoire consists of approximately 200,000 distinct CDR3 sequences, with around 90% occurring once and the leading ten covering about 0.12%. The record originates from a study of CD8 T cells in Susac syndrome. Germline-derived CDR1 and CDR2 are SGHRS and YFSETQ. CDR3 length equals 15 residues. V was clipped by 4 bases and J by 2 bases, with 15 bases between them.

Sequencing input: CD8+ T cells from PBMCs. V gene TRBV5-1 combines with J gene TRBJ2-5; D could derive from TRBD1 or TRBD2 (5 bases each). The clonotype comes from a human donor with multiple sclerosis. CDR3: CASSPGTRSQETQYF. The CDR3 DNA is TGCGCCAGCAGCCCCGGGACGAGAAGTCAAGAGACCCAGTACTTC.